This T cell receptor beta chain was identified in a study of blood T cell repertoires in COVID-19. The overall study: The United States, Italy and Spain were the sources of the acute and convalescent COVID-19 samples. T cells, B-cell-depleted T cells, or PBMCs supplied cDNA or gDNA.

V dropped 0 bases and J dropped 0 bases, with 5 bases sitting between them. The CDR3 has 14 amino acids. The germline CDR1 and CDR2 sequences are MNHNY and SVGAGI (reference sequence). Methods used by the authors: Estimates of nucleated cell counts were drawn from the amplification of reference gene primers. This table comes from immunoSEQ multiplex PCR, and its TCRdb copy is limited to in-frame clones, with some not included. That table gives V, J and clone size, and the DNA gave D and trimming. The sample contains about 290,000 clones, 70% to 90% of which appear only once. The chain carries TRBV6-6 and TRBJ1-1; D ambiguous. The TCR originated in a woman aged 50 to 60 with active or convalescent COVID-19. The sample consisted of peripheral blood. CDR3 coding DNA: TGTGCCAGCAGTTACTCAGCGCTGAACACTGAAGCTTTCTTT. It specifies CASSYSALNTEAFF.